This T cell receptor beta chain was sequenced for a study of blood T cell repertoires in COVID-19. Assay: immunoSEQ multiplex PCR; the TCRdb copy retains only in-frame clones and omits some. The sample has more than 75,000 clones, approximately 80% seen once. Losses at the gene ends were 3 bases for V and 6 bases for J; bases not matched to a gene: 2. Per the germline V gene, CDR1 is SGHAT and CDR2 is FQNNGV. The CDR3 loop spans 14 amino acids. This chain connects TRBV11-2 to TRBJ2-2, with 9 bases fitting TRBD1. This clonotype was obtained from a man aged 55 to 70 with acute or convalescent COVID-19. Material for sequencing was peripheral blood. The CDR3 region is CASSLWTGAGELFF. DNA of the CDR3: TGTGCCAGCAGCTTGTGGACAGGGGCCGGGGAGCTGTTTTTT.